This T cell receptor (beta chain) originates from a study of T cells in Graves' hyperthyroidism and ophthalmopathy. Overall study context: Upon initial diagnosis and before any treatment, peripheral blood was collected.

The diagnoses drew upon clinical symptoms, serum thyroxine and TRAb, thyroid ultrasound and orbital computed tomography. Germline V CDR1 and CDR2: SQVTM, ANQGSEA. The V and J ends lost 3 bases and 9 bases respectively, with 15 bases between them. The CDR3 runs to 13 residues. The table lists this clonotype with many counts. Its antigen is as yet unknown. Amplified TCR beta CDR3 regions derived from RNA transcripts. In the first-round RT-PCR of the TCR CDR3, the HTBI primer set was used. TCRdb reprocessed the multiplex PCR reads via MiXCR and lists one record per CDR3 protein. The sample shows 250,000 to 400,000 distinct CDR3 sequences, approximately 14% of them seen only once. The study's findings and limits: Ophthalmopathy prediction by the model preceded onset by a median 6.5 months.

This chain joins TRBV29-1 and TRBJ2-1, with a possible D match to TRBD2 (5 bases). The sequenced material came from blood. This receptor was obtained from a woman aged 40 to 50 with Graves' ophthalmopathy. CDR3 residues: CSVDNREPPEQFF. The CDR3 DNA is TGCAGCGTTGACAATAGGGAGCCTCCTGAGCAGTTCTTC.